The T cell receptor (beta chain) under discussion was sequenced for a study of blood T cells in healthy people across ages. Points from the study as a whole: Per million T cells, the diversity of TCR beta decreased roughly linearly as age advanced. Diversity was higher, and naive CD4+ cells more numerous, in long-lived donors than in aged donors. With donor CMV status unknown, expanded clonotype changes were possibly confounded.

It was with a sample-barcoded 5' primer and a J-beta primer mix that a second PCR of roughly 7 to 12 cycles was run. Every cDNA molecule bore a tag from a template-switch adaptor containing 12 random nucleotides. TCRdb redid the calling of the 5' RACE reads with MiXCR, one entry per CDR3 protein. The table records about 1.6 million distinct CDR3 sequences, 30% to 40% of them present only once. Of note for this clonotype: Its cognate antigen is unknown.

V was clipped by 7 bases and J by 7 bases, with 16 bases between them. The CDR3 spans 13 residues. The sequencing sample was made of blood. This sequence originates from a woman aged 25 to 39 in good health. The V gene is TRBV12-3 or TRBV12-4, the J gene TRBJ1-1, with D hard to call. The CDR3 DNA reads TGTGCCAGCACCCTCAGCTTTCTCGATGAAGCTTTCTTT. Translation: CASTLSFLDEAFF.